This entry lists 23 T cell receptor beta chains sequenced from one sample in a study of T cell responses to AZD1222 COVID-19 vaccine. Assay used: immunoSEQ multiplex PCR; TCRdb lists only in-frame clones, some missing. The profile shows tens of thousands of clones, under 90% of them singletons. Sequences were derived from peripheral blood, sampled on day 0 of AZD1222 vaccination. These receptors all come from an adult in good health.

The chain combines TRBV30 with TRBJ1-5; possible D gene TRBD1, 5 bases. V lost 2 bases and J 1 base, leaving 9 bases between the germline ends. The germline V gene has CDR1 GTSNPN and CDR2 SVGIG (reference sequence). CDR3 length: 14 amino acids. The CDR3 is CAWSRGGSNQPQHF. The CDR3 DNA sequence: TGTGCCTGGAGTCGGGGGGGAAGCAATCAGCCCCAGCATTTT.

This chain uses TRBV30 with TRBJ1-3, with D tentatively TRBD1 (6 bases). The CDR3 runs to 15 residues. Germline values: CDR1 GTSNPN, CDR2 SVGIG (reference sequence). Deletions cut 3 bases from V and 0 bases from J, with 12 bases between. This CDR3 reads CAWSEGGHSGNTIYF. Written as DNA, the CDR3 is TGTGCCTGGAGCGAGGGGGGACACTCTGGAAACACCATATATTTT.

This clone was observed a single time. V gene TRBV5-6 combines with J gene TRBJ2-2; 9 positions agree with TRBD1. The germline CDR1 and CDR2 sequences are SGHDT and YYEEEE. This CDR3 has 16 amino acids. Trimming cost V 1 base and J 3 bases; bases outside gene matches: 4. Written as DNA, the CDR3 is TGTGCCAGCAGCTTGTTGGGACAGGGCTACACCGGGGAGCTGTTTTTT. Its protein product is CASSLLGQGYTGELFF.

The rearrangement uses TRBV28 and TRBJ1-4; D remains unclear. CDR1 is MDHEN, CDR2 SYDVKM, per germline. V lost 3 bases and J lost 12, with 8 bases in between. The CDR3 has 11 amino acids. CDR3 residues: CASSLREQLFF. The DNA of the CDR3 is TGTGCCAGCAGTTTGAGGGAACAACTGTTTTTT.

The V and J genes are TRBV19 and TRBJ1-2; TRBD1 agrees at 12 bases. The ends lost 10 bases at V and 8 bases at J; junction bases unmatched: 11. Germline CDR1 LNHDA, CDR2 SQIVND (reference sequence). CDR3 size: 14 residues. In DNA, the CDR3 is TGTGCCATCCTGACGGGACAGGGGGCCGGAGGCTACACCTTC. This translates into CAILTGQGAGGYTF. The full variable domain, completed using reference TRBV19 and TRBJ1-2, is DGGITQSPKYLFRKEGQNVTLSCEQNLNHDAMYWYRQDPGQGLRLIYYSQIVNDFQKGDIAEGYSVSREKKESFPLTVTSAQKNPTAFYLCAILTGQGAGGYTFGSGTRLTVV.

As regards this clone: One end of the junction is discordant with germline, which a read error may explain. The chain joins TRBV7-7 to TRBJ2-3; 12 nucleotides agree with TRBD2. The germline gives CDR1 SSHAT, CDR2 FNYEAQ (reference sequence). This CDR3 spans 16 amino acids. CDR3 sequence reads: CASSRGLAGSTDTQYF. CDR3 nucleotides: TGTGCTAGCAGCAGAGGACTAGCGGGGAGCACAGATACGCAGTATTTT.

V usage is TRBV28 and J usage is TRBJ1-1; 8 nucleotides agree with TRBD1. This CDR3 contains 13 residues. Germline V CDR1 and CDR2: MDHEN, SYDVKM. V lost 5 bases to trimming and J lost 14 bases; unmatched junction nucleotides: 13. The CDR3 DNA is TGTGCCAGCAGTGATGGGGACAGGCCGGTGGGGTTCTTT. Its translation: CASSDGDRPVGFF.

The V gene is TRBV3-1 (or the pseudogene TRBV3-2), the J gene TRBJ2-3; TRBD2 matches 7 bases. The CDR3 is made up of 18 amino acids. J gave up 0 bases and V 0 bases, and 9 bases lay outside the gene matches. Looked up from germline, CDR1 is LGHDT and CDR2 is YNNKEL (reference sequence). The CDR3 reads CASSQDRTASGSTDTQYF. The DNA for the CDR3 is TGTGCCAGCAGCCAAGATAGGACGGCTAGCGGCAGCACAGATACGCAGTATTTT.

The genes are TRBV29-1 and TRBJ1-1, with 8 positions matching TRBD1. Germline V lookup: CDR1 SQVTM, CDR2 ANQGSEA. This CDR3 contains 13 residues. The V and J ends lost 6 bases and 1 base, in that order; junction bases with no gene match: 4. This chain's CDR3 is CSVRGTGNTEAFF. The DNA for the CDR3 is TGCAGCGTACGCGGGACAGGGAACACTGAAGCTTTCTTT.

The chain has TRBV5-4 and TRBJ1-2, with no clear D. CDR3 length: 14 residues. Germline CDR1 and CDR2: SGHNT and YYREEE (reference sequence). Between the trimmed V and J ends, which lost 0 bases and 7 bases, there was a span of 13 bases. CDR3 protein: CASSLAETRGGYTF. DNA for the CDR3: TGTGCCAGCAGCTTGGCGGAGACACGGGGTGGCTACACCTTC.

V gene TRBV23-1 combines with J gene TRBJ2-7; TRBD2 might be the D (6 bases). TRBV23-1 is noted as an ORF with a role that remains uncertain. This CDR3 region has 17 residues. The ends were cut back, 0 bases at V and 7 bases at J, with 22 bases in the middle. CDR3 DNA: TGCGCCAGCAGTCAATCGAGGGAGGCTACTCCTTCAGGAGAGCAGTACTTC. This codes for CASSQSREATPSGEQYF.

J is TRBJ2-2 and V is TRBV3-1 (or the pseudogene TRBV3-2); D might be TRBD1 (5 bases). CDR1 and CDR2 (germline): LGHDT, YNNKEL (reference sequence). This CDR3 spans 15 amino acids. V shed 3 bases and J shed 6 bases, with 14 bases lying between them. The DNA for the CDR3 is TGTGCCAGCAGCCAGGGGCCAATAGGTCCCGGGGAGCTGTTTTTT. As protein: CASSQGPIGPGELFF.

V gene TRBV7-2 combines with J gene TRBJ1-3; D not certain. Germline values: CDR1 SGHTA, CDR2 FQGNSA. The V end lost 2 bases, the J end lost 3 bases, and 14 bases lay between the germline ends. The CDR3 runs to 16 residues. The DNA of the CDR3 is TGTGCCAGCAGCTTAAGTACCACCACCTTTGGAAACACCATATATTTT. This encodes CASSLSTTTFGNTIYF.

In nucleotides, the CDR3 is TGTGCCAGCAGCTGCCCTCTCGACGAGTCCCCCTACAATGAGCAGTTCTTC. This sequence encodes CASSCPLDESPYNEQFF. The chain couples TRBV7-3 to TRBJ2-1; D is ambiguous. CDR1 SGHTA and CDR2 FQGTGA come from the germline V gene. V lost 4 bases and J lost 2, with 18 bases in between. CDR3 length: 17 amino acids.

The chain has TRBV18 and TRBJ1-2; possible D gene TRBD1, 5 bases. Germline-derived CDR1 and CDR2 are KGHSH and LQKENI. With 0 bases removed from V and 4 bases from J, the gap between germline ends came to 9 bases. The CDR3 runs to 14 residues. The DNA for the CDR3 is TGTGCCAGCTCACCACCCCGGGGGTTCTATGGCTACACCTTC. Translation: CASSPPRGFYGYTF.

Concerning this clone itself: The same CDR3 can be traced to other DNA sequences in this sample. The gene calls are TRBV19 and TRBJ1-1, with a possible D match to TRBD1 (5 bases). The CDR3 is 14 amino acids. V lost 3 bases and J 0 bases, leaving 8 bases between the germline ends. In germline, CDR1 is LNHDA, CDR2 SQIVND (reference sequence). Here the CDR3 reads CASSIRGLNTEAFF. The CDR3, as DNA: TGTGCCAGTAGTATTCGGGGGTTGAACACTGAAGCTTTCTTT.

The chain links TRBV3-1 (or the pseudogene TRBV3-2) to TRBJ1-4; the D is unclear. Trimming took 1 base from V and 7 from J, leaving 13 bases between them. CDR1 is LGHDT and CDR2 is YNNKEL in the germline V gene (reference sequence). This CDR3 is built from 15 residues. CDR3 sequence reads: CASSQGGVVGEKLFF. In DNA, the CDR3 is TGTGCCAGCAGCCAAGGTGGGGTGGTTGGTGAAAAACTGTTTTTT.

The rearrangement joins TRBV11-2 to TRBJ2-2, with D perhaps matching TRBD1 (6 bases). CDR3 length equals 16 residues. Trimming removed 5 bases from V and 3 bases from J, with 16 bases in between. Germline V gene lookup returns CDR1 SGHAT and CDR2 FQNNGV. The CDR3 DNA is TGTGCCAGCAGCCCCCAGCTACAGGGAGACACCGGGGAGCTGTTTTTT. Translating gives CASSPQLQGDTGELFF.

The chain joins TRBV10-3 to TRBJ2-5; perhaps TRBD1 as D (6 bases). The V and J ends lost 4 bases and 3 bases respectively, with 12 bases between them. This CDR3 has 14 amino acids. CDR1 and CDR2 (germline): ENHRY, SYGVKD. The CDR3 spells CAISAAAGEETQYF. The CDR3 DNA sequence: TGTGCCATCAGTGCTGCGGCAGGGGAAGAGACCCAGTACTTC.

This clone was picked up one time. The rearrangement links TRBV27 to TRBJ2-5; 10 nucleotides match TRBD2. Germline V gene lookup returns CDR1 MNHEY and CDR2 SMNVEV (reference sequence). This CDR3 region has 14 residues. Trimming at V came to 5 bases and at J to 4 bases, leaving 4 bases not matched to a gene. CDR3 amino acids: CASSPRLAGETQYF. CDR3 sequence (DNA): TGTGCCAGCAGTCCACGACTAGCGGGAGAGACCCAGTACTTC.

CDR3: CASSLETVPTDTQYF. The CDR3 DNA sequence: TGTGCCAGCAGCCTAGAGACCGTGCCTACAGATACGCAGTATTTT. V is TRBV5-4 and J is TRBJ2-3; D ambiguous. This CDR3 is 15 amino acids long. In germline, CDR1 is SGHNT, CDR2 YYREEE (reference sequence). V was clipped by 4 bases and J by 3 bases, with 15 bases between them. The full variable domain, with the rest looked up from reference TRBV5-4 and TRBJ2-3, is ETGVTQSPTHLIKTRGQQVTLRCSSQSGHNTVSWYQQALGQGPQFIFQYYREEENGRGNFPPRFSGLQFPNYSSELNVNALELDDSALYLCASSLETVPTDTQYFGPGTRLTVL.

The chain carries TRBV28 and TRBJ2-2, with 7 positions matching TRBD2. Germline V gene lookup returns CDR1 MDHEN and CDR2 SYDVKM. This CDR3 is 17 amino acids long. Trimming removed 3 bases from V and 2 bases from J; junction bases left unmatched: 9. The CDR3 sequence is CASSLFPSGRNTGELFF. Here the CDR3 DNA reads TGTGCCAGCAGTTTGTTTCCTAGCGGACGCAACACCGGGGAGCTGTTTTTT.

The chain recombines TRBV27 with TRBJ1-2; 7 bases map to TRBD1. Trimming cost V 9 bases and J 2 bases; bases outside gene matches: 9. The CDR3 loop spans 14 amino acids. The germline CDR1 and CDR2 sequences are MNHEY and SMNVEV (reference sequence). The CDR3 sequence: CASNGQASNYGYTF. The CDR3 nucleotides read TGTGCCAGTAATGGACAGGCTTCGAACTATGGCTACACCTTC.